This T cell receptor (beta chain) was recorded in a study of a mutant IDH1 vaccine in newly diagnosed glioma. Overall study: Antecedent treatment encompassed radiotherapy, temozolomide, or their combination; the majority received both.

Clones were read by immunoSEQ multiplex PCR, and TCRdb kept only the in-frame ones, dropping some. The sample lists some 87,000 clones, about 81% occurring once. Study findings and constraints: No link was apparently found between pseudoprogression and changes in top peripheral T cell clonotypes.

Regarding time point: week 47, end of study. In every dose of vaccine, 300 ug of mutant IDH1 20-mer peptide was given alongside topical imiquimod. New IDH1-mutant, ATRX-lost WHO grade 3 or 4 astrocytomas occurred in donors. Comment on this clone: Its antigen is not identified.

V dropped 4 bases and J dropped 4; count of bases not matched to a gene: 7. The CDR3 is 18 amino acids. Germline loops: CDR1 MNHEY, CDR2 SMNVEV (reference sequence). The rearrangement uses TRBV27 and TRBJ2-2, with 15 positions matching TRBD2. This receptor was identified in a man aged 35-49 years with glioma. The source material was PBMCs, sampled from a glioma patient whose treatment included an IDH1 peptide vaccine. CDR3: CASSYGLAGGPGTGELFF. Here the CDR3 DNA reads TGTGCCAGCAGTTACGGACTAGCGGGGGGGCCAGGCACCGGGGAGCTGTTTTTT.